Sequencing of this T cell receptor (beta chain) was carried out in a study of blood T cell repertoires in COVID-19. Some clones are missing from TCRdb's copy, which holds only in-frame ones; the method was immunoSEQ multiplex PCR. The sample lists approximately 310,000 clones; 80% to 90% were seen once. The CDR3 spans 13 residues. Trimming stripped 3 bases from V and 3 bases from J, with 5 bases between. The sequencing input was peripheral blood. The V and J genes are TRBV12-3 or TRBV12-4 and TRBJ1-4; D remains ambiguous. The receptor's source is a man between 50 and 59 years old with active or convalescent COVID-19. The CDR3 loop reads CASSFFSNEKLFF. CDR3 sequence (DNA): TGTGCCAGCAGTTTCTTTTCTAATGAAAAACTGTTTTTT.